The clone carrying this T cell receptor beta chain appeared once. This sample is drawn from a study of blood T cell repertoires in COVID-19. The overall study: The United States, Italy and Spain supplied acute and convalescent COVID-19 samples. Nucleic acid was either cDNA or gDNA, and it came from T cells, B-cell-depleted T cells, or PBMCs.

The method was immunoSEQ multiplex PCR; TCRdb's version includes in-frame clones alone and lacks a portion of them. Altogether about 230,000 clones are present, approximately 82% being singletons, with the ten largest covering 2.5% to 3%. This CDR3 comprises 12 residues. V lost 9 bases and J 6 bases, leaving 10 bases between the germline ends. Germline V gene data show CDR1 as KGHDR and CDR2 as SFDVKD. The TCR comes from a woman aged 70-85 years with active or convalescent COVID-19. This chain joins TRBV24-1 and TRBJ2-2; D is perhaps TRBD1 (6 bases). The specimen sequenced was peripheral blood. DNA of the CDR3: TGTGCCACCGGACAGAGGGCCGGGGAGCTGTTTTTT. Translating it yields CATGQRAGELFF.